This T cell receptor (beta chain) originates from a study of blood T cell repertoires in COVID-19. Sequencing was performed with immunoSEQ multiplex PCR; in TCRdb, only in-frame clones are kept and a portion is missing. The data show 95,000 to 150,000 clones, approximately 83% seen once. There are 20 residues in the CDR3. The specimen sequenced was peripheral blood. The chain links TRBV1 to TRBJ2-5; the listed D gene, TRBD2, was not tested against the DNA. TRBV1 is a documented pseudogene. The receptor was isolated from a woman in her seventies with acute or convalescent COVID-19. The DNA for the CDR3 is TGCACCAGCAGCCAAGATGTTAGGGGGGGGTCCGACTTATTACAAGAGACCCAGTACTTC. This translates into CTSSQDVRGGSDLLQETQYF.